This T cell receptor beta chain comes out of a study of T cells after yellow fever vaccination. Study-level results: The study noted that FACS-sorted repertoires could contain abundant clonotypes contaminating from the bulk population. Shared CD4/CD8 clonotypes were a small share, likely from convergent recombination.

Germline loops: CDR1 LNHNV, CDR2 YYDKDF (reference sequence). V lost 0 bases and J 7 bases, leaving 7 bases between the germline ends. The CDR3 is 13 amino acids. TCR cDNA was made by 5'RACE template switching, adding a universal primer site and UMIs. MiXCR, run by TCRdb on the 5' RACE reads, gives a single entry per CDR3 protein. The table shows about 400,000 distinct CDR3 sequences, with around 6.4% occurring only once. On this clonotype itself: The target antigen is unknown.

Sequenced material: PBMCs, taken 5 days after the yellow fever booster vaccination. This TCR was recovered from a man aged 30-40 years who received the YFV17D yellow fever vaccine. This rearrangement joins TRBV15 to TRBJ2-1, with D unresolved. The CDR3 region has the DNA TGTGCCACCAGCAGAGAGAAAGGGAATGAGCAGTTCTTC. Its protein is CATSREKGNEQFF.